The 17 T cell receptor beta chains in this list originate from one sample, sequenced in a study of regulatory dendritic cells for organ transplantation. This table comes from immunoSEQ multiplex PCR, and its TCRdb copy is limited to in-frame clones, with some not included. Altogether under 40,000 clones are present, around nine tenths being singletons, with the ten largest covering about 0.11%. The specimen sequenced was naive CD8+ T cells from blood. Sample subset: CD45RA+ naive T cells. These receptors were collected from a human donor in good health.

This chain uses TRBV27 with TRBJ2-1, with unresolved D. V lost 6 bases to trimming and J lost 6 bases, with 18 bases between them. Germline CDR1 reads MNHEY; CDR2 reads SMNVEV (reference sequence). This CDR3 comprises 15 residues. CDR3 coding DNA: TGTGCCAGCAGACCCACTCCCGACATGATCAATGAGCAGTTCTTC. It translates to CASRPTPDMINEQFF.

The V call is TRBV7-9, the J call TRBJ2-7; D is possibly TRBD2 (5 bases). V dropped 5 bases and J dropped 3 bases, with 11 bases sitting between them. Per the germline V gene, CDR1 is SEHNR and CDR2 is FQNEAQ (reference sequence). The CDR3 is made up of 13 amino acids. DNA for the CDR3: TGTGCCAGCAGCGGCCGGACTGTCTACGAGCAGTACTTC. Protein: CASSGRTVYEQYF.

In DNA, the CDR3 is TGTGCCAGCAGCGTAGGACTAGCGGACTCCTACGAGCAGTACTTC. It specifies CASSVGLADSYEQYF. V is TRBV9 and J is TRBJ2-7; 9 bases are shared with TRBD2. Germline trimming cut 0 bases from V and 0 bases from J; bases unmatched to any gene: 1. Per the germline V gene, CDR1 is SGDLS and CDR2 is YYNGEE. CDR3 size: 15 residues.

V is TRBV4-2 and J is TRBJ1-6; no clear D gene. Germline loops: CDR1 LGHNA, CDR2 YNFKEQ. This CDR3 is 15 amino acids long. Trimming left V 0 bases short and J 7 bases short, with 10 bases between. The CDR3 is CASSQEGGLNSPLHF. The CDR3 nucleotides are TGTGCCAGCAGCCAAGAGGGTGGCCTGAATTCACCCCTCCACTTT.

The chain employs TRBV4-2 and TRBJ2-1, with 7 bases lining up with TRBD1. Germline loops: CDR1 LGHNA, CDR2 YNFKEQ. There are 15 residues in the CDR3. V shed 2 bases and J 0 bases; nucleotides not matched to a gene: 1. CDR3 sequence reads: CASSQNRGSYNEQFF. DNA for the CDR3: TGTGCCAGCAGCCAAAACAGGGGCTCCTACAATGAGCAGTTCTTC.

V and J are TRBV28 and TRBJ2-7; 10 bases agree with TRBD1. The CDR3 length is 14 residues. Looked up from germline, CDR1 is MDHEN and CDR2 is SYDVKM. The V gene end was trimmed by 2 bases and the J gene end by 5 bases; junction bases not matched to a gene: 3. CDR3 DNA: TGTGCCAGCAGTTTAGACAGGGGGCGGAACGAGCAGTACTTC. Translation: CASSLDRGRNEQYF.

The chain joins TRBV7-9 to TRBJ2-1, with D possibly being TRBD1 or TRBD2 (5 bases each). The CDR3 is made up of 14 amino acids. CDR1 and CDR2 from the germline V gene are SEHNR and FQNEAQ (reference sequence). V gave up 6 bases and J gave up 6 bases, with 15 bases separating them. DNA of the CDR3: TGTGCCAGCAGTCAAGTAGGGACGCCCAATGAGCAGTTCTTC. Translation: CASSQVGTPNEQFF.

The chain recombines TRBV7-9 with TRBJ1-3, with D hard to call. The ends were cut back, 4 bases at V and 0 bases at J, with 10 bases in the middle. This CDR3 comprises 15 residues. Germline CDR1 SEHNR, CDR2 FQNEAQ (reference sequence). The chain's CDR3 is CASSSPRDSGNTIYF. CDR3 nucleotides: TGTGCCAGCAGCTCCCCGCGGGACTCTGGAAACACCATATATTTT.

CDR3 DNA: TGTGCCAGCAGTTTAGGGACTAGCGGGAGTACGAATGAGCAGTTCTTC. Its translation is CASSLGTSGSTNEQFF. The V call is TRBV27, the J call TRBJ2-1, with 14 positions matching TRBD2. Germline lookup yields CDR1 MNHEY and CDR2 SMNVEV (reference sequence). The J segment lost 7 bases and the V segment lost 2 bases, leaving 4 bases of the junction unmatched. The CDR3 spans 16 residues.

CDR3 sequence: CASSPTERVSGANVLTF. The DNA of the CDR3 is TGTGCCAGCAGCCCTACAGAAAGAGTCTCTGGGGCCAACGTCCTGACTTTC. The chain employs TRBV14 and TRBJ2-6, with no clear D. V was cut by 4 bases and J by 0 bases, with 13 bases left in between. There are 17 residues in the CDR3. Germline CDR1 and CDR2: SGHDN and FVKESK.

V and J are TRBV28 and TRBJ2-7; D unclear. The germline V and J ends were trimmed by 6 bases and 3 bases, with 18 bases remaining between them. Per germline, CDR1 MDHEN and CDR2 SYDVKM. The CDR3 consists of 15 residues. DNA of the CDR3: TGTGCCAGCAGCTTTTCATTATCCTCGGACTACGAGCAGTACTTC. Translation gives CASSFSLSSDYEQYF.

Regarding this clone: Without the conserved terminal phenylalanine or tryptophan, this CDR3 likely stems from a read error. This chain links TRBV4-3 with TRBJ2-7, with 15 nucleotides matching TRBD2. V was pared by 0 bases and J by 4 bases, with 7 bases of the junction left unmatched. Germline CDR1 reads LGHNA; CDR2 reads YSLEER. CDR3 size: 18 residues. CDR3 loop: CASSQDRTSGGAGYEQYS. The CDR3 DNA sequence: TGCGCCAGCAGCCAAGACCGGACTAGCGGGGGGGCCGGTTACGAGCAGTACTCC.

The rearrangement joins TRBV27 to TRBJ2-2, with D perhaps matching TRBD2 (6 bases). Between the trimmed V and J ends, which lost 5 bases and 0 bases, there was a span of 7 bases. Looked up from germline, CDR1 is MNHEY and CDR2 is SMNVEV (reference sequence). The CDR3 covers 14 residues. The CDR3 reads CASSGGTNTGELFF. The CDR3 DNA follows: TGTGCCAGCAGTGGGGGGACGAACACCGGGGAGCTGTTTTTT.

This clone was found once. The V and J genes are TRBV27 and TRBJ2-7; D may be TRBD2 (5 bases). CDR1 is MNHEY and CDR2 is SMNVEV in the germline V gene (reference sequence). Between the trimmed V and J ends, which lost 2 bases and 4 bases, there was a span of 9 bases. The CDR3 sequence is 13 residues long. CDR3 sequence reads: CASSLALGYEQYF. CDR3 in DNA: TGTGCCAGCAGTTTAGCACTAGGTTACGAGCAGTACTTC.

CDR3 protein: CASSWGSGKTEAFF. The CDR3 nucleotides are TGTGCCAGCAGCTGGGGGAGCGGGAAGACTGAAGCTTTCTTT. V is TRBV5-6 and J is TRBJ1-1; D might be TRBD1 (5 bases). The V end lost 3 bases, the J end lost 5 bases, and 14 bases lay between the germline ends. Germline CDR1 SGHDT, CDR2 YYEEEE. This CDR3 contains 14 residues.

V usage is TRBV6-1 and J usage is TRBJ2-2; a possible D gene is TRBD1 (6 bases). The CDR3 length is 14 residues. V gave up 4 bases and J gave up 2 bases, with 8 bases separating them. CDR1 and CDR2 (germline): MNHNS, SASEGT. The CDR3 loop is CASSADRNTGELFF. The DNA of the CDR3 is TGTGCCAGCAGTGCGGACAGAAACACCGGGGAGCTGTTTTTT.

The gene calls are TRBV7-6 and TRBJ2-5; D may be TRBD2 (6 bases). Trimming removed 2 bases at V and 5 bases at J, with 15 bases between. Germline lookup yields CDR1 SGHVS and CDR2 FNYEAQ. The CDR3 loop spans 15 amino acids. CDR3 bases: TGTGCCAGCAGCTTATTCCTCACGGAGGGGGAGACCCAGTACTTC. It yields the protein CASSLFLTEGETQYF.